This T cell receptor beta chain stems from a study of esophageal squamous cell carcinoma under preoperative chemotherapy. Study observations and caveats: Chemotherapy was followed by significantly higher TCR diversity in peripheral T cells only, not tumor-infiltrating lymphocytes. Abundant clones tended to shrink rather than expand after paclitaxel-nedaplatin.

Time point given: after preoperative PTX-NDP chemotherapy. TCRdb ran MiXCR on the PCR reads and lists one entry per CDR3 protein. This table has about 32,000 distinct CDR3 sequences, about half appearing once. This clonotype has a count of ten or more. Its matching antigen is unknown. CDR3 length equals 13 residues. V lost 0 bases and J lost 14, with 16 bases in between. Germline V lookup: CDR1 MNHEY, CDR2 SVGAGI. The sample was acquired from a patient given preoperative chemotherapy. This TCR was recovered from a human donor with esophageal squamous cell carcinoma. The donor label of this sample is uncertain. The genes are TRBV6-5 and TRBJ2-5; possibly TRBD1 or TRBD2 for D (5 bases each). CDR3 nucleotide sequence: TGTGCCAGCAGTTACTCGGGCAGAGGGGAGCAATACTTC. Its translation is CASSYSGRGEQYF.